The 26 T cell receptor beta chains reported below all come from one sample, sequenced in a study of blood T cell repertoires in COVID-19. Sequenced by immunoSEQ multiplex PCR; TCRdb stores in-frame clones only, minus some. Of around 350,000 clones detected, around 87% appear once; the ten largest clones hold 2.5% to 3.5%. Source material: peripheral blood. These TCRs come from a human donor in a cohort sampled during active COVID-19.

The chain combines TRBV15 with TRBJ2-6, with D unresolved. The CDR3 runs to 15 residues. Deletions cut 1 base from V and 3 bases from J, with 7 bases between. The germline V gene encodes CDR1 LNHNV and CDR2 YYDKDF (reference sequence). The CDR3 DNA reads as TGTGCCACCAGCAGAGGTCGTTTTGGGGCCAACGTCCTGACTTTC. Translated, it gives CATSRGRFGANVLTF. The full variable domain, in which reference TRBV15 and TRBJ2-6 provide the parts outside the CDR3, is DAMVIQNPRYQVTQFGKPVTLSCSQTLNHNVMYWYQQKSSQAPKLLFHYYDKDFNNEADTPDNFQSRRPNTSFCFLDIRSPGLGDTAMYLCATSRGRFGANVLTFGAGSRLTVL.

This clone has more than one count but fewer than ten. The gene calls are TRBV7-3 and TRBJ2-1, with a weak D call TRBD1 (5 bases). The CDR3 covers 17 residues. The V and J ends lost 5 bases and 2 bases respectively, with 19 bases between them. Germline values: CDR1 SGHTA, CDR2 FQGTGA. The CDR3 is CASSATLTVFPYNEQFF. The CDR3, as DNA: TGTGCCAGCAGCGCCACCCTGACAGTTTTCCCCTACAATGAGCAGTTCTTC. The entire variable domain, with the rest obtained from reference TRBV7-3 and TRBJ2-1, is as follows: GAGVSQTPSNKVTEKGKYVELRCDPISGHTALYWYRQSLGQGPEFLIYFQGTGAADDSGLPNDRFFAVRPEGSVSTLKIQRTERGDSAVYLCASSATLTVFPYNEQFFGPGTRLTVL.

The chain carries TRBV18 and TRBJ1-1; D gene uncertain. Germline V gene data show CDR1 as KGHSH and CDR2 as LQKENI. Trimming removed 2 bases at V and 3 bases at J, with 10 bases between. The CDR3 is 14 residues long. DNA of the CDR3: TGTGCCAGCTCACCAACCACGAGGGACACTGAAGCTTTCTTT. Translation gives CASSPTTRDTEAFF.

The rearrangement links TRBV10-1 to TRBJ2-3; TRBD1 matches 8 bases. The trim removed 0 bases at V and 3 bases at J, leaving 5 bases unmatched. The CDR3 length is 16 residues. Germline assignment: CDR1 WNHNN and CDR2 SYGVQD (reference sequence). CDR3 in amino acids: CASSESTQGATDTQYF. The CDR3 DNA is TGCGCCAGCAGTGAGTCGACGCAGGGGGCAACAGATACGCAGTATTTT.

V gene TRBV19 combines with J gene TRBJ2-7; D remains unclear. With 3 bases removed from V and 0 bases from J, the gap between germline ends came to 15 bases. CDR3 length equals 16 residues. CDR1 is LNHDA and CDR2 is SQIVND in the germline V gene (reference sequence). The CDR3 DNA reads as TGTGCCAGTAGTATCAGTGGGCAGATCTTCTCCTACGAGCAGTACTTC. It translates to CASSISGQIFSYEQYF.

The V call is TRBV30, the J call TRBJ2-1, with D uncertain. V was shortened by 0 bases and J by 3 bases, with 3 bases between the two germline ends. The CDR3 totals 12 residues. Germline CDR1 is GTSNPN and CDR2 is SVGIG (reference sequence). As DNA, the CDR3 is TGTGCCTGGAGTGTGTACTACAATGAGCAGTTCTTC. It is translated as CAWSVYYNEQFF.

The chain carries TRBV29-1 and TRBJ2-5; 9 bases line up with TRBD1. After removal of 3 bases from V and 5 bases from J, the junction contained 1 base not matched to a gene. The CDR3 contains 12 residues. The germline CDR1 and CDR2 sequences are SQVTM and ANQGSEA. The CDR3 loop reads CSVDDRGETQYF. For the CDR3, the DNA is TGCAGCGTTGATGACAGGGGGGAGACCCAGTACTTC.

This clone was recorded only once. The V and J genes are TRBV9 and TRBJ2-5; TRBD2 matches at 11 bases. Germline CDR1 reads SGDLS; CDR2 reads YYNGEE. V was clipped by 3 bases and J by 4 bases; unmatched bases: 2. The CDR3 is 14 amino acids. The CDR3 sequence: CASSDGTSGETQYF. The CDR3 DNA reads TGTGCCAGCAGCGATGGGACTAGCGGAGAGACCCAGTACTTC.

The chain employs TRBV5-8 and TRBJ1-6; 11 bases line up with TRBD1. This CDR3 is built from 19 residues. The trim removed 4 bases at V and 7 bases at J, leaving 16 bases unmatched. CDR1 is SGHTS and CDR2 is YDEGEE in the germline V gene. The CDR3 region is CASSTRGGQGAFLNSPLHF. The CDR3 DNA reads TGTGCCAGCAGCACGCGAGGTGGACAGGGGGCTTTTTTGAATTCACCCCTCCACTTT.

This chain uses TRBV7-3 with TRBJ2-1; TRBD2 aligns across 14 bases. This CDR3 has 16 amino acids. Germline V gene lookup returns CDR1 SGHTA and CDR2 FQGTGA. Trimming cost V 5 bases and J 9 bases; bases outside gene matches: 9. This CDR3 is CASSRGTSGSGGEQFF. In nucleotides, the CDR3 is TGTGCCAGCAGCCGCGGGACTAGCGGGAGTGGAGGTGAGCAGTTCTTC.

The chain recombines TRBV9 with TRBJ1-2; a weak D match, TRBD1 (5 bases). V lost 2 bases and J lost 3, with 11 bases in between. The CDR3 sequence is 14 residues long. Germline CDR1 SGDLS, CDR2 YYNGEE. The CDR3 nucleotides read TGTGCCAGCAGCGTGGGGGGTGTAGACTATGGCTACACCTTC. This translates into CASSVGGVDYGYTF.

The chain has TRBV11-2 and TRBJ2-1; 10 bases are a match to TRBD2. Losses at the gene ends were 1 base for V and 6 bases for J; bases not matched to a gene: 3. Germline CDR1 and CDR2: SGHAT and FQNNGV. The CDR3 contains 15 residues. CDR3 protein: CASSLGGLAVNEQFF. The CDR3 DNA follows: TGTGCCAGCAGCTTAGGAGGACTAGCGGTCAATGAGCAGTTCTTC. The full variable domain, rest sourced from reference TRBV11-2 and TRBJ2-1, is EAGVAQSPRYKIIEKRQSVAFWCNPISGHATLYWYQQILGQGPKLLIQFQNNGVVDDSQLPKDRFSAERLKGVDSTLKIQPAKLEDSAVYLCASSLGGLAVNEQFFGPGTRLTVL.

The chain links TRBV7-2 to TRBJ1-2; TRBD1 might be the D (5 bases). The CDR3 length is 12 residues. CDR1 and CDR2 (germline): SGHTA, FQGNSA. V dropped 5 bases and J dropped 8 bases, with 12 bases sitting between them. CDR3 protein: CASSLGTSGYTF. The CDR3 DNA reads TGTGCCAGCAGCCTCGGGACTTCGGGCTACACCTTC.

The chain uses TRBV7-3 and TRBJ2-3, with TRBD1 as a possible D gene (5 bases). Germline-derived CDR1 and CDR2 are SGHTA and FQGTGA. Trimming left V 2 bases short and J 4 bases short, with 13 bases between. The CDR3 sequence is 15 residues long. The CDR3 bases are TGTGCCAGCAGCTTACTGCAGGGTGAGCCAGATACGCAGTATTTT. It encodes CASSLLQGEPDTQYF.

The chain joins TRBV30 to TRBJ2-3; possible D gene TRBD1, 7 bases. Germline CDR1 and CDR2: GTSNPN and SVGIG (reference sequence). The CDR3 has 14 residues. V was trimmed by 5 bases and J by 3 bases, leaving 15 bases between them. CDR3 coding DNA: TGTGCCTGGGCAGTGGCAGGGGGGACAGATACGCAGTATTTT. Translation: CAWAVAGGTDTQYF.

The chain combines TRBV28 with TRBJ1-1, with a weak D call TRBD1 (6 bases). The CDR3 sequence is 14 residues long. Trimming took off 6 bases at V and 6 bases at J, with 17 bases between the two ends. Germline CDR1 and CDR2: MDHEN and SYDVKM. In DNA, the CDR3 is TGTGCCAGCAGCCCGACAGGATTGGTCGCTGAAGCTTTCTTT. This codes for CASSPTGLVAEAFF.

The chain links TRBV5-1 to TRBJ2-7; no firm D call. Germline lookup yields CDR1 SGHRS and CDR2 YFSETQ. Trimming removed 1 base from V and 2 bases from J, with 10 bases in between. The CDR3 extends over 14 amino acids. The CDR3 sequence is CASSLPGSPYEQYF. Here the CDR3 DNA reads TGCGCCAGCAGCTTGCCGGGTTCGCCCTACGAGCAGTACTTC.

The chain combines TRBV2 with TRBJ1-5, with D possibly matching TRBD1 (6 bases). Per germline, CDR1 SNHLY and CDR2 FYNNEI. V was cut by 3 bases and J by 2 bases, with 11 bases left in between. There are 15 residues in the CDR3. The CDR3 DNA reads as TGTGCCAGCAGTGACGGGGGGCAGGGCAATCAGCCCCAGCATTTT. This sequence encodes CASSDGGQGNQPQHF. The full variable domain, its missing parts supplied by reference TRBV2 and TRBJ1-5, is EPEVTQTPSHQVTQMGQEVILRCVPISNHLYFYWYRQILGQKVEFLVSFYNNEISEKSEIFDDQFSVERPDGSNFTLKIRSTKLEDSAMYFCASSDGGQGNQPQHFGDGTRLSIL.

About this clone: Its ends do not fully match the called genes, so a read error is possible. The chain links TRBV6-6 to TRBJ2-7; 9 bases are a match to TRBD1. Germline CDR1 is MNHNY and CDR2 is SVGAGI (reference sequence). The CDR3 consists of 12 residues. The CDR3 sequence is CASSLTGTGTFF. The CDR3 bases are TGTGCCAGCAGTCTCACCGGGACAGGGACTTTTTTC.

The chain combines TRBV28 with TRBJ1-5; D unresolved. The V end was cut by 3 bases, the J end by 0 bases, with 9 bases between. The CDR3 extends over 15 amino acids. Germline loops: CDR1 MDHEN, CDR2 SYDVKM. Here the CDR3 DNA reads TGTGCCAGCAGTTTTTCTGAGAATAGCAATCAGCCCCAGCATTTT. Translated: CASSFSENSNQPQHF.

The chain joins TRBV15 to TRBJ2-3; TRBD2 agrees at 10 bases. The J segment lost 2 bases and the V segment lost 0 bases, leaving 2 bases of the junction unmatched. Per germline, CDR1 LNHNV and CDR2 YYDKDF (reference sequence). The CDR3 is made up of 16 amino acids. CDR3 bases: TGTGCCACCAGCAGAGAGCTAGCGGGGGACACAGATACGCAGTATTTT. The encoded protein is CATSRELAGDTDTQYF. Full variable domain (rest looked up from reference TRBV15 and TRBJ2-3): DAMVIQNPRYQVTQFGKPVTLSCSQTLNHNVMYWYQQKSSQAPKLLFHYYDKDFNNEADTPDNFQSRRPNTSFCFLDIRSPGLGDTAMYLCATSRELAGDTDTQYFGPGTRLTVL.

This chain links TRBV11-2 with TRBJ2-1, with no clear D. The CDR3 sequence is 12 residues long. Trimming stripped 5 bases from V and 4 bases from J, with 6 bases between. Germline V CDR1 and CDR2: SGHAT, FQNNGV. CDR3: CASSAYYNEQFF. CDR3 in DNA: TGTGCCAGCAGCGCCTATTACAATGAGCAGTTCTTC.

The rearrangement uses TRBV5-5 and TRBJ2-1, with D perhaps matching TRBD1 (5 bases). V lost 1 base and J 3 bases, leaving 14 bases between the germline ends. The CDR3 loop spans 16 amino acids. Germline V CDR1 and CDR2: SGHKS, YYEKEE (reference sequence). Here the CDR3 reads CASSLLGSGIYNEQFF. In DNA, the CDR3 is TGTGCCAGCAGCTTGTTAGGGTCAGGGATCTACAATGAGCAGTTCTTC.

This chain links TRBV5-1 with TRBJ2-3; possibly TRBD2 for D (5 bases). The CDR3 length is 18 residues. Deletions cut 0 bases from V and 0 bases from J, with 17 bases between. Germline CDR1 is SGHRS and CDR2 is YFSETQ. CDR3 sequence: CASSLGLWVASSTDTQYF. The CDR3 nucleotides read TGCGCCAGCAGCTTGGGCCTATGGGTAGCGTCCAGCACAGATACGCAGTATTTT. Together with reference TRBV5-1 and TRBJ2-3, the CDR3 gives the full variable domain: KAGVTQTPRYLIKTRGQQVTLSCSPISGHRSVSWYQQTPGQGLQFLFEYFSETQRNKGNFPGRFSGRQFSNSRSEMNVSTLELGDSALYLCASSLGLWVASSTDTQYFGPGTRLTVL.

The gene calls are TRBV7-3 and TRBJ2-1, with 7 bases identical to TRBD2. This CDR3 is built from 16 residues. Per the germline V gene, CDR1 is SGHTA and CDR2 is FQGTGA. V dropped 4 bases and J dropped 5; count of bases not matched to a gene: 11. The CDR3 region is CASSSAEERDNNEQFF. Here the CDR3 DNA reads TGTGCCAGCAGCTCCGCAGAGGAGCGGGATAACAATGAGCAGTTCTTC.

V gene TRBV18 combines with J gene TRBJ1-2; the match to TRBD1 covers 7 bases. This CDR3 is built from 15 residues. Germline V gene data show CDR1 as KGHSH and CDR2 as LQKENI. V gave up 0 bases and J gave up 7 bases; unmatched junction bases: 8. CDR3 amino acids: CASSPPLRGRGGYTF. The CDR3, as DNA: TGTGCCAGCTCACCACCGTTGAGGGGGCGAGGTGGCTACACCTTC.